This entry concerns a single TCR beta chain. This sample is part of a study of blood T cell repertoires in COVID-19. Overall study context: Researchers got acute and convalescent COVID-19 samples from the United States, Italy and Spain. T cells, B-cell-depleted T cells, or PBMCs provided the cDNA or gDNA that served as material.

In the original processing: It was from reference gene primer amplification that nucleated cell counts were estimated. Assay used: immunoSEQ multiplex PCR; TCRdb lists only in-frame clones, some missing. V, J and clone size are taken as reported in that table, and D and trimming were inferred from the DNA itself. This sample has fewer than 400,000 clones, with 85% found just once. Deletions cut 6 bases from V and 6 bases from J, with 15 bases between. The CDR3 covers 15 residues. Germline V gene sequence: CDR1 SNHLY, CDR2 FYNNEI. The TCR originated in a woman under 40 who had been exposed to COVID-19. Material: PBMCs or T cells enriched from blood (not recorded which). The rearrangement joins TRBV2 to TRBJ1-6; possible D gene TRBD1, 5 bases. For the CDR3, the DNA is TGTGCCAGCAGGGTCGACAGCCTTCTTAATTCACCCCTCCACTTT. Its protein is CASRVDSLLNSPLHF.